This TCR beta chain was sequenced during a study of blood T cell repertoires in COVID-19. Study details: Some COVID-19 samples were acute and others convalescent; all came from the United States, Italy and Spain. Sample material is recorded as cDNA or gDNA derived from T cells, B-cell-depleted T cells, or PBMCs.

The CDR3 spans 16 residues. V was trimmed by 6 bases and J by 5 bases, leaving 22 bases between them. Per the germline V gene, CDR1 is WSHSY and CDR2 is SAAADI. TCRdb's table, derived via immunoSEQ multiplex PCR, lists solely in-frame clones and lacks some. This sample yields 250,000 or so clones, of which 88% are seen a single time; approximately 2.6% belongs to the top ten. The chain is built from TRBV10-2 and TRBJ2-5; TRBD2 might be the D (5 bases). The sample consisted of peripheral blood. This clonotype was sampled from an older woman with acute or convalescent COVID-19. The CDR3 reads CASSSGPPGQRETQYF. CDR3 bases: TGCGCCAGCAGCTCGGGCCCTCCGGGCCAGCGGGAGACCCAGTACTTC.